This T cell receptor (beta chain) was recovered during a study of T cell responses to AZD1222 COVID-19 vaccine. Study-level findings and limits: Baseline seropositivity occurred in only 5 or 6 AZD1222 recipients.

Concerning this clone itself: Its antigen is not known.

Looked up from germline, CDR1 is MNHEY and CDR2 is SVGAGI. The CDR3 spans 14 residues. Trimming removed 0 bases from V and 6 bases from J, with 12 bases in between. The data were produced by immunoSEQ multiplex PCR, yet TCRdb's version contains in-frame clones alone and is incomplete. The sample holds approximately 150,000 clones; around 84% are singletons and the top ten take approximately 5%. The V and J genes are TRBV6-5 and TRBJ2-7, with D tentatively TRBD1 (6 bases). The sample consisted of peripheral blood, taken 28 days after the second AZD1222 dose. This receptor was obtained from an adult who received the AZD1222 COVID-19 vaccine. CDR3 nucleotides: TGTGCCAGCAGTTACTCGTACAGGGAATCCGAGCAGTACTTC. Its protein product is CASSYSYRESEQYF.